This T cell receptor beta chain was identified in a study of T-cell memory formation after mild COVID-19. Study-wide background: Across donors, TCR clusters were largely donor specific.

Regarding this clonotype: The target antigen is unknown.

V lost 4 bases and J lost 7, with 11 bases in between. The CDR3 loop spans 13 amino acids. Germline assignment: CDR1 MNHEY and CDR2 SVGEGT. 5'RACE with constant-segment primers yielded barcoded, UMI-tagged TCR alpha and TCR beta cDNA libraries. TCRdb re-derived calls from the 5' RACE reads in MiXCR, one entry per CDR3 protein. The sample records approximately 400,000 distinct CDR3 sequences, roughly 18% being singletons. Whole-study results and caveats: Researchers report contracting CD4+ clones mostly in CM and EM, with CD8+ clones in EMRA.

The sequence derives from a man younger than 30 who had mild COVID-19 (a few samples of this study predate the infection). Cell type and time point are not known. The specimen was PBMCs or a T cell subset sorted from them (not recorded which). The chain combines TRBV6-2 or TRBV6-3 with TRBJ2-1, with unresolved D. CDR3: CASSWIIQNEQFF. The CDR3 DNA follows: TGTGCCAGCAGTTGGATAATCCAAAATGAGCAGTTCTTC.